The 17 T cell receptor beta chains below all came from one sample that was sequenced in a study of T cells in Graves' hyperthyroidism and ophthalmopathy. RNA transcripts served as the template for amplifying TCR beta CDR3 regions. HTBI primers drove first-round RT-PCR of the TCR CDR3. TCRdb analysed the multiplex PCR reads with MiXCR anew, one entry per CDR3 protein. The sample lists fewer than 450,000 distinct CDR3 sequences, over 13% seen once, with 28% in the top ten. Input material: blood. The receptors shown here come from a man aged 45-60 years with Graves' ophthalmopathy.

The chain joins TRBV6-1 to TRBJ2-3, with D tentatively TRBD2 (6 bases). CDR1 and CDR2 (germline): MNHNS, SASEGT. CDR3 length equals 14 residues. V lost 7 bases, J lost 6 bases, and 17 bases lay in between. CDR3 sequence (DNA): TGTGCCAGCAATCAACGCGGGATATGGGATACGCAGTATTTT. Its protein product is CASNQRGIWDTQYF.

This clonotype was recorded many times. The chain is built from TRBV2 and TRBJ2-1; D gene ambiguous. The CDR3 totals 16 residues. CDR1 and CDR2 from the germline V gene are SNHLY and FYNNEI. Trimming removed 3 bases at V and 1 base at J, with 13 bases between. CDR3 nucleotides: TGTGCCAGCAGTGACCCCGGCGAAGGGTCCTACAATGAGCAGTTCTTC. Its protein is CASSDPGEGSYNEQFF.

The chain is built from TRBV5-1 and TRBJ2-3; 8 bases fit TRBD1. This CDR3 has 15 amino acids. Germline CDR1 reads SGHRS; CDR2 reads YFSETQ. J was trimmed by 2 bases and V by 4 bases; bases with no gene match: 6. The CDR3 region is CASSTGQGFTDTQYF. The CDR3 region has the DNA TGCGCCAGCAGCACTGGACAGGGTTTCACAGATACGCAGTATTTT. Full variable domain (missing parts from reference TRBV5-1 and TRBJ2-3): KAGVTQTPRYLIKTRGQQVTLSCSPISGHRSVSWYQQTPGQGLQFLFEYFSETQRNKGNFPGRFSGRQFSNSRSEMNVSTLELGDSALYLCASSTGQGFTDTQYFGPGTRLTVL.

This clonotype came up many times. Here the CDR3 reads CASSVGAYEQFF. Here the CDR3 DNA reads TGTGCCAGCTCAGTAGGGGCCTATGAGCAGTTCTTC. J is TRBJ2-1 and V is TRBV18; D is perhaps TRBD1 (5 bases). Germline lookup yields CDR1 KGHSH and CDR2 LQKENI. The V end was cut by 5 bases, the J end by 8 bases, with 10 bases between. This CDR3 is built from 12 residues.

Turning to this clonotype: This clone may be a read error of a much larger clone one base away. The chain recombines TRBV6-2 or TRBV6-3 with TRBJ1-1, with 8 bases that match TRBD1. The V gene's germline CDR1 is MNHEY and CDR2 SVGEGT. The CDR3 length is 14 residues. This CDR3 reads CASNYPDRGSEAFF. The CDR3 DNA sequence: TGTGCCAGCAATTACCCCGACAGGGGCTCTGAAGCTTTCTTT.

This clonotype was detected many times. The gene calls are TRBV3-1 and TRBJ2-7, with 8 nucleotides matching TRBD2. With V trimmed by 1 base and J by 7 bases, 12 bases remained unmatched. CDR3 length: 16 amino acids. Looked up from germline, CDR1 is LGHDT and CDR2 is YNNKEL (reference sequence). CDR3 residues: CASSQVASASGREQYF. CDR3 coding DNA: TGTGCCAGCAGCCAAGTGGCTTCGGCTAGCGGGCGGGAGCAGTACTTC.

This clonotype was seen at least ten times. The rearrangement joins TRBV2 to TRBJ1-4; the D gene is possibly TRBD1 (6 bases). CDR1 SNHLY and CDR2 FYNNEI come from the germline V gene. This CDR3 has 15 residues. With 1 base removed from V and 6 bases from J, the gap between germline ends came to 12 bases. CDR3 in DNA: TGTGCCAGCAGTGAAGGACTACAGGGAGATGAAAAACTGTTTTTT. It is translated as CASSEGLQGDEKLFF. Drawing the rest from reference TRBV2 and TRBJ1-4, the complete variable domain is EPEVTQTPSHQVTQMGQEVILRCVPISNHLYFYWYRQILGQKVEFLVSFYNNEISEKSEIFDDQFSVERPDGSNFTLKIRSTKLEDSAMYFCASSEGLQGDEKLFFGSGTQLSVL.

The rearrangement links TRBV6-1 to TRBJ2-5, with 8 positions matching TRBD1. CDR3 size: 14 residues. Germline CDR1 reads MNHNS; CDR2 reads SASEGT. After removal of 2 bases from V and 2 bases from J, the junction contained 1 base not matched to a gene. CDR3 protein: CASSERTGQETQYF. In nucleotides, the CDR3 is TGTGCCAGCAGTGAACGGACAGGGCAAGAGACCCAGTACTTC.

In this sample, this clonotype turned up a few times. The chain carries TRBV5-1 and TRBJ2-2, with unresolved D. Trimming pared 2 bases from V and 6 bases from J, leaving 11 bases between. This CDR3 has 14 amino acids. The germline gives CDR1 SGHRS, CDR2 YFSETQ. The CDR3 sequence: CASSLVQVAGELFF. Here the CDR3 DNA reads TGCGCCAGCAGCTTAGTCCAGGTGGCCGGGGAGCTGTTTTTT.

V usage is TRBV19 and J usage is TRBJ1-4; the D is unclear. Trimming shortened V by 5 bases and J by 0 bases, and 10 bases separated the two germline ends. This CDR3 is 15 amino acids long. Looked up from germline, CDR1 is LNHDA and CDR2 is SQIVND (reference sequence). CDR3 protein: CASSSRSATNEKLFF. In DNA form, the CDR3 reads TGTGCCAGTAGTTCTCGTTCGGCAACTAATGAAAAACTGTTTTTT. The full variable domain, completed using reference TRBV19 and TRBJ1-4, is DGGITQSPKYLFRKEGQNVTLSCEQNLNHDAMYWYRQDPGQGLRLIYYSQIVNDFQKGDIAEGYSVSREKKESFPLTVTSAQKNPTAFYLCASSSRSATNEKLFFGSGTQLSVL.

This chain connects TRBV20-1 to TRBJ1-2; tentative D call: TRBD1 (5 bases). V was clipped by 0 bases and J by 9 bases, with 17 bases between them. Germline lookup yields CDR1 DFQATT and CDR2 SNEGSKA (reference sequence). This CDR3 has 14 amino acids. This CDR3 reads CSARDIGQGFSYTF. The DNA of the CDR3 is TGCAGTGCTAGAGATATCGGGCAGGGTTTTAGCTACACCTTC.

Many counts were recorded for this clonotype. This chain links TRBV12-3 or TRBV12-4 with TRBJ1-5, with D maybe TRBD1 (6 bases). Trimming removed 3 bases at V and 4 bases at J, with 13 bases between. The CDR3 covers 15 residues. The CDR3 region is CASSFRGAGNQPQHF. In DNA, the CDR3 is TGTGCCAGCAGTTTTCGGGGGGCGGGTAATCAGCCCCAGCATTTT.

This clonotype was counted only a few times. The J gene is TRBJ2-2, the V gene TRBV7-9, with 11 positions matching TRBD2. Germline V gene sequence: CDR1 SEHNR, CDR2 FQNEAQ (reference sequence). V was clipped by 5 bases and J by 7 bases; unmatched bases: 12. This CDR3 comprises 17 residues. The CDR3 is CASSTNSGRALGGELFF. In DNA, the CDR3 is TGTGCCAGCAGCACTAATAGCGGGAGGGCTCTCGGCGGGGAGCTGTTTTTT. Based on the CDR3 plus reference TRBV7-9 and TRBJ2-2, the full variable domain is DTGVSQNPRHKITKRGQNVTFRCDPISEHNRLYWYRQTLGQGPEFLTYFQNEAQLEKSRLLSDRFSAERPKGSFSTLEIQRTEQGDSAMYLCASSTNSGRALGGELFFGEGSRLTVL.

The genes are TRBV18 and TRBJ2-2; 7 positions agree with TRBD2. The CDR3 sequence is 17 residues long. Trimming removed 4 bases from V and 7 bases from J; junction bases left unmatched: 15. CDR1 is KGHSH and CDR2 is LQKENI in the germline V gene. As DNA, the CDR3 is TGTGCCAGCTCACGAGACTTAACTAGCGCTGAGGGCGGGGAGCTGTTTTTT. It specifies CASSRDLTSAEGGELFF.

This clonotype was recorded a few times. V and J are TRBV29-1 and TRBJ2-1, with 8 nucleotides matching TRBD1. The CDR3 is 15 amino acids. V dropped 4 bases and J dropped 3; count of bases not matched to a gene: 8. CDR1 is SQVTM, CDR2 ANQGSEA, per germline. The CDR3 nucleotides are TGCAGCGTTGGTGGGGGACAGGAGATCTACAATGAGCAGTTCTTC. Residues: CSVGGGQEIYNEQFF.

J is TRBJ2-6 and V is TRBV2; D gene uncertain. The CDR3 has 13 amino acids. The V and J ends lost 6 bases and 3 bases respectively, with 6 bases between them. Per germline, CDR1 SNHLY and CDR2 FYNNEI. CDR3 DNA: TGTGCCAGCAGGGGCCTTGGGGCCAACGTCCTGACTTTC. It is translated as CASRGLGANVLTF.

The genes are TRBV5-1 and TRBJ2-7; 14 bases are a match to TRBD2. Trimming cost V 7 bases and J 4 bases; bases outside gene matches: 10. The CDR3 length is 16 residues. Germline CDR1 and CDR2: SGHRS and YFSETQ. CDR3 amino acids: CASGQSGTSGSYEQYF. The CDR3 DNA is TGCGCCAGCGGGCAATCCGGGACTAGCGGGAGTTACGAGCAGTACTTC.